This T cell receptor (beta chain) was profiled in a study of shared clonotypes between healthy human individuals. With 4 bases removed from V and 0 bases from J, the gap between germline ends came to 10 bases. CDR3 length: 15 amino acids. CDR1 SGHRS and CDR2 YFSETQ come from the germline V gene. Profiling relied on immunoSEQ multiplex PCR, and the TCRdb table lists in-frame clones only, not all of them. The data hold over 2 million clones, with 85% to 95% observed a single time. The chain has TRBV5-1 and TRBJ1-4; no clear D gene. The sequence was obtained from a man younger than 35 in good health. Some clones in this sample may be carry-over from other donors' samples. Sequences were obtained from naive CD4+ T cells from PBMCs. Subset specified: CD45RA+ positively selected. DNA for the CDR3: TGCGCCAGCAGCCGTACGGTGGCAACTAATGAAAAACTGTTTTTT. Its protein product is CASSRTVATNEKLFF.